One and the same sample provided the 3 T cell receptor beta chains below, sequenced in a study of blood T cells in healthy people across ages. It was with a sample-barcoded 5' primer and a J-beta primer mix that a second PCR of about 7 to 12 cycles was run. TCRdb ran MiXCR on the 5' RACE reads and lists one entry per CDR3 protein. Of 650,000 to 800,000 distinct CDR3 sequences listed, under 45% are singletons. Sequencing used blood. These receptors all stem from a man in his sixties in good health.

V and J are TRBV20-1 and TRBJ1-5; 7 positions match TRBD1. Looked up from germline, CDR1 is DFQATT and CDR2 is SNEGSKA (reference sequence). CDR3 length equals 13 residues. V lost 3 bases, J lost 6 bases, and 5 bases stayed unmatched. For the CDR3, the DNA is TGCAGTGCTAGGGGGACAGCCAGTCAGCCCCAGCATTTT. Translating gives CSARGTASQPQHF.

The chain carries TRBV5-8 and TRBJ2-2; no clear D. Germline-derived CDR1 and CDR2 are SGHTS and YDEGEE. Trimming stripped 4 bases from V and 4 bases from J, with 8 bases between. CDR3 length: 13 amino acids. Here the CDR3 DNA reads TGTGCCAGCAGCCCCGCTCCCACCGGGGAGCTGTTTTTT. This sequence encodes CASSPAPTGELFF. Based on the CDR3 plus reference TRBV5-8 and TRBJ2-2, the full variable domain is EAGVTQSPTHLIKTRGQQATLRCSPISGHTSVYWYQQALGLGLQFLLWYDEGEERNRGNFPPRFSGRQFPNYSSELNVNALELEDSALYLCASSPAPTGELFFGEGSRLTVL.

V and J are TRBV12-3 or TRBV12-4 and TRBJ2-5; TRBD2 might be the D (6 bases). The J call may be faulty, since TRBJ2-1 better matches the DNA end. The CDR3 is 13 amino acids. DNA of the CDR3: TGTGCCAGCAGTCTGGGAGGCCAAGAGACCCAGTTCTTC. Encoded protein: CASSLGGQETQFF.